This is a list of T cell receptor beta chains from one sample in a study of CD8 T cells in Susac syndrome. Each CDR3 protein gets one entry after TCRdb re-called the immunoSEQ multiplex PCR reads with MiXCR. The sample holds tens of thousands of distinct CDR3 sequences; roughly 94% are singletons and the top ten take about 0.45%. The sequenced sample consisted of CD8+ T cells from PBMCs. These TCRs come from a human donor with Susac syndrome. Both conserved end residues are part of each CDR3. The order of the fields is J gene, D gene, V gene, clone size, CDR3 protein, CDR3 DNA. D genes are given only for firm matches. Size values are once, few and many counts, or a class for expanded clones, and some rows have none.

TRBJ2-3 TRBD2 TRBV7-6 - CASSQRESRTDTQYF TGTGCCAGCAGCCAGCGGGAGTCCCGCACAGATACGCAGTATTTT
TRBJ2-5 - TRBV24-1 - CATSDAGYQETQYF TGTGCCACCAGTGATGCTGGGTACCAAGAGACCCAGTACTTC
TRBJ2-3 - TRBV7-9 - CASSVPKDGEDYTDTQYF TGTGCCAGCAGCGTCCCGAAAGATGGGGAGGACTACACAGATACGCAGTATTTT
TRBJ2-1 - TRBV29-1 - CSVVPMRSYNEQFF TGCAGCGTTGTCCCCATGAGGTCCTACAATGAGCAGTTCTTC
TRBJ2-7 TRBD2 TRBV7-6 - CASSLGSGRLSYEQYF TGTGCCAGCAGCTTGGGAAGCGGGAGGTTATCCTACGAGCAGTACTTC
TRBJ1-2 TRBD1 TRBV6-4 - CASRRTTGNYGYTF TGTGCCAGCCGCCGGACGACAGGGAACTATGGCTACACCTTC
TRBJ2-6 - TRBV13 - CASSPRDTVSGANVLTF TGTGCCAGCAGCCCGCGGGACACCGTCTCTGGGGCCAACGTCCTGACTTTC
TRBJ2-6 - TRBV20-1 - CSVSKWGASANVLTF TGCAGTGTTAGCAAATGGGGGGCCTCAGCCAACGTCCTGACTTTC
TRBJ2-3 - TRBV20-1 - CSARGVATHTQYF TGCAGTGCTAGGGGGGTAGCGACGCATACGCAGTATTTT
TRBJ2-1 - TRBV7-9 - CAGGFGGMWDNEQFF TGTGCCGGAGGATTTGGCGGGATGTGGGACAATGAGCAGTTCTTC
TRBJ1-1 - TRBV2 - CASRTFLTEAFF TGTGCCAGCAGGACCTTTCTCACTGAAGCTTTCTTT
TRBJ2-5 TRBD1 TRBV7-9 once CASSGSQDRGQETQYF TGTGCCAGCAGTGGCTCCCAGGACAGGGGCCAAGAGACCCAGTACTTC
TRBJ2-2 TRBD2 TRBV14 - CASSQSSGSVFPNTGELFF TGTGCCAGCAGCCAATCCAGCGGGAGTGTCTTTCCCAACACCGGGGAGCTGTTTTTT
TRBJ2-3 - TRBV14 - CASSQEARTDTQYF TGTGCCAGCAGCCAAGAGGCCAGGACAGATACGCAGTATTTT
TRBJ2-1 - TRBV15 - CATSRGQGQGEQFF TGTGCCACCAGCAGAGGCCAGGGGCAGGGTGAGCAGTTCTTC
TRBJ1-2 - TRBV12-5 - CASGLDRDGYTF TGTGCTAGTGGTTTGGACAGGGATGGCTACACCTTC
TRBJ1-1 TRBD1 TRBV4-1 - CASSHLVPGQGTTEAFF TGCGCCAGCAGCCACCTTGTCCCGGGACAGGGGACTACTGAAGCTTTCTTT
TRBJ2-1 - TRBV5-6 - CASSLGTNGEQFF TGTGCCAGCAGCTTGGGGACGAACGGTGAGCAGTTCTTC
TRBJ2-7 - TRBV11-2 - CASSLVVGGLSSYEQYF TGTGCCAGCAGCTTAGTAGTCGGGGGACTGAGCTCCTACGAGCAGTACTTC
TRBJ2-5 - TRBV5-6 - CASSLEFRGTAQETQYF TGTGCCAGCAGCTTGGAGTTCCGAGGGACTGCCCAAGAGACCCAGTACTTC
TRBJ2-5 - TRBV29-1 - CSVDNSDQETQYF TGCAGCGTTGACAATTCAGATCAAGAGACCCAGTACTTC
TRBJ2-1 - TRBV30 - CAWSPGFGYNEQFF TGTGCCTGGAGTCCGGGATTTGGATACAATGAGCAGTTCTTC
TRBJ2-2 TRBD2 TRBV20-1 - CSAVSGRNTGELFF TGCAGTGCTGTTAGCGGGAGGAACACCGGGGAGCTGTTTTTT
TRBJ2-3 - TRBV6-1 - CASSEFPLAPTDTQYF TGTGCCAGCAGTGAATTCCCGCTAGCGCCCACAGATACGCAGTATTTT
TRBJ2-1 - TRBV19 - CASSIDWDEQFF TGTGCCAGTAGTATAGATTGGGATGAGCAGTTCTTC
TRBJ2-3 - TRBV7-8 once CASTIRTSTDTQYF TGTGCCAGCACCATACGGACTAGCACAGATACGCAGTATTTT
TRBJ2-1 - TRBV28 - CASSYPAGYNEQFF TGTGCCAGCAGTTATCCCGCCGGCTACAATGAGCAGTTCTTC
TRBJ2-1 - TRBV7-9 once CASSFEGGAYNEQFF TGTGCCAGCAGCTTCGAAGGGGGGGCCTACAATGAGCAGTTCTTC
TRBJ2-5 - TRBV7-9 - CASQVISGYQETQYF TGTGCCAGCCAAGTAATCTCCGGGTACCAAGAGACCCAGTACTTC
TRBJ2-2 - TRBV28 - CASSLRGGELFF TGTGCCAGCAGTTTAAGGGGCGGGGAGCTGTTTTTT
TRBJ2-7 - TRBV7-9 - CASSLGGTLPYF TGTGCCAGCAGCTTAGGAGGGACTCTACCATACTTC
TRBJ2-1 - TRBV20-1 - CSARDKGGESSYNEQFF TGCAGTGCTAGAGATAAAGGCGGGGAGAGCTCCTACAATGAGCAGTTCTTC
TRBJ2-5 TRBD1 TRBV13 once CASSLGRSITGTGTQTQYF TGTGCCAGCAGCTTAGGCCGCTCCATAACCGGGACAGGGACGCAGACCCAGTACTTC
TRBJ2-3 TRBD2 TRBV20-1 - CSARMGTSGHLTDTQYF TGCAGTGCTAGAATGGGGACTAGCGGGCACCTCACAGATACGCAGTATTTT
TRBJ1-2 - TRBV7-9 - CASSLVQDGYTF TGTGCCAGCAGCTTAGTACAGGATGGCTACACCTTC
TRBJ2-7 - TRBV20-1 - CSARETSLSSYEQYF TGCAGTGCTAGAGAAACTAGCCTTAGCTCCTACGAGCAGTACTTC
TRBJ1-1 TRBD1 TRBV9 - CASSIPGQSEAFF TGTGCCAGCAGCATCCCGGGACAGAGTGAAGCTTTCTTT
TRBJ1-1 - TRBV7-9 - CASSLVWTEAFF TGTGCCAGCAGCCTAGTTTGGACTGAAGCTTTCTTT
TRBJ2-2 TRBD2 TRBV27 - CASSLLWLADDPNTGELFF TGTGCCAGCAGTTTATTATGGCTAGCGGACGACCCGAACACCGGGGAGCTGTTTTTT
TRBJ2-2 - TRBV9 - CASSEGGSLLTGELFF TGTGCCAGCAGCGAGGGGGGGAGCCTCCTCACCGGGGAGCTGTTTTTT
TRBJ2-7 - TRBV6-2/TRBV6-3 - CASSLVAYEQYF TGTGCCAGCAGTTTAGTGGCCTACGAGCAGTACTTC